The 22 T cell receptor beta chains below all came from one sample that was sequenced in a study of PD-L1 blockade in urothelial cancer. Time point defined: peripheral blood 6 weeks after treatment start. Sequencing was performed with immunoSEQ multiplex PCR; in TCRdb, only in-frame clones are kept and a portion is missing. The sample lists 15,000 to 20,000 clones, around 83% seen once, with approximately 1.8% in the top ten. The sample consisted of PBMCs, taken around atezolizumab (anti-PD-L1) treatment. The receptors originated from a man between 50 and 59 years old with urothelial cancer.

The chain is built from TRBV5-4 and TRBJ2-6, with D possibly matching TRBD2 (5 bases). Germline CDR1 SGHNT, CDR2 YYREEE (reference sequence). This CDR3 contains 18 residues. V lost 4 bases and J lost 1, with 18 bases in between. CDR3 region: CASSLPGGGGSGANVLTF. The DNA of the CDR3 is TGTGCCAGCAGCCTTCCCGGTGGAGGCGGATCTGGGGCCAACGTCCTGACTTTC. The full variable domain, rest sourced from reference TRBV5-4 and TRBJ2-6, is ETGVTQSPTHLIKTRGQQVTLRCSSQSGHNTVSWYQQALGQGPQFIFQYYREEENGRGNFPPRFSGLQFPNYSSELNVNALELDDSALYLCASSLPGGGGSGANVLTFGAGSRLTVL.

The chain has TRBV9 and TRBJ1-2, with D hard to call. V shed 4 bases and J shed 8 bases, with 15 bases lying between them. This CDR3 comprises 13 residues. The germline CDR1 and CDR2 sequences are SGDLS and YYNGEE. CDR3 coding DNA: TGTGCCAGCAGCTTCCGGGGAAGGGAAGGCTACACCTTC. This gives the protein CASSFRGREGYTF.

The V and J genes are TRBV6-6 and TRBJ2-7, with 8 bases aligning to TRBD1. Losses at the gene ends were 6 bases for V and 4 bases for J; bases not matched to a gene: 5. Germline-derived CDR1 and CDR2 are MNHNY and SVGAGI (reference sequence). This CDR3 is built from 13 residues. The CDR3 DNA is TGTGCCAGCAGCCATAGGACAGGGTACGAGCAGTACGTC. Amino acid sequence: CASSHRTGYEQYV.

The gene calls are TRBV18 and TRBJ1-6; tentatively, D is TRBD1 (6 bases). The ends were cut back, 2 bases at V and 9 bases at J, with 11 bases in the middle. Germline V gene lookup returns CDR1 KGHSH and CDR2 LQKENI. The CDR3 spans 14 residues. CDR3 loop: CASSPNRESSPLHF. DNA for the CDR3: TGTGCCAGCTCACCAAACAGGGAAAGTTCACCCCTCCACTTT.

This chain connects TRBV5-1 to TRBJ2-2; 7 nucleotides agree with TRBD2. Germline V gene sequence: CDR1 SGHRS, CDR2 YFSETQ. The length of the CDR3 is 14 residues. The J segment lost 6 bases and the V segment lost 7 bases, leaving 9 bases of the junction unmatched. Here the CDR3 DNA reads TGCGCCAGCCGGGCGGCGGGAGTCTCCGGGGAGCTGTTTTTT. Amino acid sequence: CASRAAGVSGELFF. Using reference TRBV5-1 and TRBJ2-2 for the parts outside the CDR3, the full variable domain is KAGVTQTPRYLIKTRGQQVTLSCSPISGHRSVSWYQQTPGQGLQFLFEYFSETQRNKGNFPGRFSGRQFSNSRSEMNVSTLELGDSALYLCASRAAGVSGELFFGEGSRLTVL.

The J gene is TRBJ1-2, the V gene TRBV2; perhaps TRBD1 as D (6 bases). CDR1 is SNHLY, CDR2 FYNNEI, per germline. Between the trimmed V and J ends, which lost 6 bases and 7 bases, there was a span of 15 bases. The CDR3 loop spans 13 amino acids. The CDR3 coding sequence is TGTGCCAGCAGGGGACAACTAAGGGGTGGCTACACCTTC. This encodes CASRGQLRGGYTF. Using reference TRBV2 and TRBJ1-2 for the parts outside the CDR3, the full variable domain is EPEVTQTPSHQVTQMGQEVILRCVPISNHLYFYWYRQILGQKVEFLVSFYNNEISEKSEIFDDQFSVERPDGSNFTLKIRSTKLEDSAMYFCASRGQLRGGYTFGSGTRLTVV.

The chain joins TRBV7-9 to TRBJ2-1, with 10 nucleotides matching TRBD1. The CDR3 spans 14 residues. The germline gives CDR1 SEHNR, CDR2 FQNEAQ (reference sequence). V shed 7 bases, J shed 9 bases, and the junction held 9 bases outside the gene matches. For the CDR3, the DNA is TGTGCCAGCAAAAGAGAAGGGACAGGGGTTGAGCAGTTCTTC. Translation: CASKREGTGVEQFF.

The gene calls are TRBV9 and TRBJ2-7, with 7 bases identical to TRBD2. Germline V lookup: CDR1 SGDLS, CDR2 YYNGEE. Trimming at V came to 0 bases and at J to 1 base, leaving 4 bases not matched to a gene. The CDR3 loop spans 15 amino acids. As DNA, the CDR3 is TGTGCCAGCAGCGTAGAACTAGCGACATCCTACGAGCAGTACTTC. It is translated as CASSVELATSYEQYF.

The V and J genes are TRBV5-1 and TRBJ2-2, with 9 bases identical to TRBD1. This CDR3 region has 15 residues. After removal of 1 base from V and 6 bases from J, the junction contained 4 bases not matched to a gene. Germline-derived CDR1 and CDR2 are SGHRS and YFSETQ. The CDR3 sequence: CASSLYGTGSGELFF. In nucleotides, the CDR3 is TGCGCCAGCAGCTTGTATGGGACAGGGTCCGGGGAGCTGTTTTTT.

V usage is TRBV5-1 and J usage is TRBJ2-2; 13 nucleotides agree with TRBD2. The CDR3 contains 16 residues. Losses at the gene ends were 6 bases for V and 3 bases for J; bases not matched to a gene: 5. Germline V gene lookup returns CDR1 SGHRS and CDR2 YFSETQ. CDR3 DNA sequence: TGCGCCAGCACGACTAGCGGGGGGCCATACACCGGGGAGCTGTTTTTT. Translated, it gives CASTTSGGPYTGELFF.

The table lists this clone with a count of one. This chain uses TRBV19 with TRBJ1-1; D unclear. The ends were cut back, 3 bases at V and 4 bases at J, with 9 bases in the middle. This CDR3 comprises 13 residues. Germline V lookup: CDR1 LNHDA, CDR2 SQIVND (reference sequence). In DNA, the CDR3 is TGTGCCAGTAGTATGGAGGCGTTCACTGAAGCTTTCTTT. Its protein is CASSMEAFTEAFF.

The gene calls are TRBV6-5 and TRBJ1-6, with 7 nucleotides matching TRBD1. There are 15 residues in the CDR3. The V and J ends lost 6 bases and 10 bases, in that order; junction bases with no gene match: 12. Looked up from germline, CDR1 is MNHEY and CDR2 is SVGAGI. CDR3 coding DNA: TGTGCCAGCAGCCCCCCGGAGGGGGCTGGATCACCCCTCCACTTT. Translated: CASSPPEGAGSPLHF.

In its sample, this clone was seen once. The chain employs TRBV19 and TRBJ2-1; 9 bases are shared with TRBD1. The CDR3 is made up of 17 amino acids. Germline-derived CDR1 and CDR2 are LNHDA and SQIVND (reference sequence). J was trimmed by 0 bases and V by 0 bases; bases with no gene match: 3. DNA for the CDR3: TGTGCCAGTAGTATAGACGGACAGGGGAGCTCCTACAATGAGCAGTTCTTC. Residues: CASSIDGQGSSYNEQFF. The full variable domain, rest sourced from reference TRBV19 and TRBJ2-1, is DGGITQSPKYLFRKEGQNVTLSCEQNLNHDAMYWYRQDPGQGLRLIYYSQIVNDFQKGDIAEGYSVSREKKESFPLTVTSAQKNPTAFYLCASSIDGQGSSYNEQFFGPGTRLTVL.

The V call is TRBV5-1, the J call TRBJ2-1, with 12 bases fitting TRBD2. CDR1 SGHRS and CDR2 YFSETQ come from the germline V gene. CDR3 size: 16 residues. V trimming: 4 bases; J trimming: 4 bases; junction bases outside the gene matches: 6. CDR3: CASSVGLAGIYNEQFF. CDR3 coding DNA: TGCGCCAGCAGCGTCGGACTAGCGGGAATTTACAATGAGCAGTTCTTC.

The chain couples TRBV10-3 to TRBJ1-1, with TRBD1 matching over 9 bases. Germline CDR1 and CDR2: ENHRY and SYGVKD. The CDR3 totals 14 residues. With V trimmed by 6 bases and J by 6 bases, 8 bases remained unmatched. The CDR3 region has the DNA TGTGCCATCAGGCCGGGACAGGGAGGCGCTGAAGCTTTCTTT. As protein: CAIRPGQGGAEAFF.

The count of this clone is one. The chain recombines TRBV30 with TRBJ2-3; the match to TRBD1 covers 9 bases. J was trimmed by 3 bases and V by 1 base; bases with no gene match: 2. Germline CDR1 GTSNPN, CDR2 SVGIG (reference sequence). The CDR3 sequence is 14 residues long. The CDR3 here is CAWSGGTGTDTQYF. The CDR3, as DNA: TGTGCCTGGAGTGGGGGGACAGGGACAGATACGCAGTATTTT.

This chain links TRBV5-1 with TRBJ2-3; tentatively, D is TRBD1 (6 bases). The CDR3 contains 17 residues. Trimming pared 0 bases from V and 1 base from J, leaving 15 bases between. Germline loops: CDR1 SGHRS, CDR2 YFSETQ. The CDR3 bases are TGCGCCAGCAGCTTGGGACAGGCCCTCGGGGGCACAGATACGCAGTATTTT. It translates to CASSLGQALGGTDTQYF.

V is TRBV5-1 and J is TRBJ2-7; 8 positions match TRBD2. Germline V gene data show CDR1 as SGHRS and CDR2 as YFSETQ. V lost 4 bases to trimming and J lost 4 bases; unmatched junction nucleotides: 7. This CDR3 is built from 14 residues. CDR3 DNA: TGCGCCAGCAGCGGGGGGACTAGTATGTACGAGCAGTACTTC. This encodes CASSGGTSMYEQYF.

J is TRBJ2-7 and V is TRBV4-1; D perhaps matches TRBD1 (5 bases). Germline CDR1 reads MGHRA; CDR2 reads YSYEKL. The CDR3 sequence is 15 residues long. Between the trimmed V and J ends, which lost 1 base and 4 bases, there was a span of 14 bases. The chain's CDR3 is CASSQVLSDSYEQYF. The CDR3 bases are TGCGCCAGCAGCCAAGTCCTATCCGACAGTTACGAGCAGTACTTC.

The rearrangement links TRBV30 to TRBJ2-7; D perhaps matches TRBD1 (6 bases). This CDR3 is built from 14 residues. Germline V gene lookup returns CDR1 GTSNPN and CDR2 SVGIG (reference sequence). Between the trimmed V and J ends, which lost 6 bases and 3 bases, there was a span of 18 bases. The CDR3 protein is CACVRDTEIYEQYF. The CDR3 DNA follows: TGTGCCTGCGTTCGGGACACCGAAATCTACGAGCAGTACTTC.

The chain links TRBV11-2 to TRBJ2-2, with D perhaps TRBD2 (6 bases). Germline CDR1 reads SGHAT; CDR2 reads FQNNGV. The ends were cut back, 5 bases at V and 2 bases at J, with 18 bases in the middle. The CDR3 sequence is 17 residues long. The CDR3 spells CASSDLLRLGNTGELFF. The CDR3 DNA is TGTGCCAGCAGCGACCTTTTGAGACTAGGAAACACCGGGGAGCTGTTTTTT.

V gene TRBV18 combines with J gene TRBJ2-1; a possible D gene is TRBD2 (5 bases). Germline V CDR1 and CDR2: KGHSH, LQKENI. V gave up 4 bases and J gave up 8 bases, with 12 bases separating them. CDR3 size: 13 residues. CDR3 coding DNA: TGTGCCAGCTCACTAAATAACGGGGATGAGCAGTTCTTC. Translated: CASSLNNGDEQFF.